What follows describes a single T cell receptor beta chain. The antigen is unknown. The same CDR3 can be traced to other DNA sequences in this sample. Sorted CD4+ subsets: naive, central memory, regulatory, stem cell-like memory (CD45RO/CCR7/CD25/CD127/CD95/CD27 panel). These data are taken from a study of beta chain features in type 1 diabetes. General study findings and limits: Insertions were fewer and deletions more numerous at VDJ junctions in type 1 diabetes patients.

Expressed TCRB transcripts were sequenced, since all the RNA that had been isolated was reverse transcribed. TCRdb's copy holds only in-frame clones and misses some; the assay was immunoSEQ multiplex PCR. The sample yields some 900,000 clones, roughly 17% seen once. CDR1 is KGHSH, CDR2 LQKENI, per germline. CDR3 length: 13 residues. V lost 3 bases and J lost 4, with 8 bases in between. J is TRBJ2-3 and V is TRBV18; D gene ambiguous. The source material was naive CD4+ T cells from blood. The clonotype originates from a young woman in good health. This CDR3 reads CASSPRESDTQYF. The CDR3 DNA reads TGTGCCAGCTCACCTAGAGAATCAGATACGCAGTATTTT.